Each of the 22 T cell receptor beta chains below was sequenced from the same sample in a study of T-cell reconstitution after alpha-beta-depleted transplantation in children. Library preparation (for TCRbeta) was performed with unique molecular identifiers. TCRdb passed the PCR reads through MiXCR, listing each CDR3 protein once. In the table there are about 640,000 distinct CDR3 sequences, approximately 15% of which are singletons. The sample in question was PBMCs from the stem cell graft donor, obtained from the stem cell graft. The receptors were sampled from a human donor who donated a stem cell graft to a child with acute myeloid leukemia.

J is TRBJ2-7 and V is TRBV28, with 9 positions matching TRBD2. The CDR3 loop spans 13 amino acids. Trimming at V came to 5 bases and at J to 6 bases, leaving 5 bases not matched to a gene. The germline V gene encodes CDR1 MDHEN and CDR2 SYDVKM. The CDR3 is CASSPGTSPEQYV. The CDR3 DNA is TGTGCCAGCAGTCCGGGGACTAGCCCCGAGCAGTACGTC.

This clonotype has just a few counts. The chain links TRBV5-1 to TRBJ1-1; 7 bases are a match to TRBD1. The CDR3 extends over 14 amino acids. Germline V CDR1 and CDR2: SGHRS, YFSETQ. Trimming took 5 bases from V and 4 from J; bases not matched to a gene: 8. The CDR3 nucleotides are TGCGCCAGCAGACAGGGGATGGGGGGCACTGAAGCTTTCTTT. Protein sequence: CASRQGMGGTEAFF.

The gene calls are TRBV9 and TRBJ2-1; D is ambiguous. The V gene lost 0 bases and the J gene lost 6 bases, with 10 bases spanning the gap. The germline gives CDR1 SGDLS, CDR2 YYNGEE. This CDR3 spans 14 amino acids. In nucleotides, the CDR3 is TGTGCCAGCAGCGTAGTGGGTAACCCCAATGAGCAGTTCTTC. Translated, it gives CASSVVGNPNEQFF.

The chain is built from TRBV29-1 and TRBJ1-1, with 8 nucleotides matching TRBD1. CDR3 length: 16 amino acids. Germline V gene lookup returns CDR1 SQVTM and CDR2 ANQGSEA. The junction had 18 bases not matched to a gene; V was cut back by 4 bases and J by 8 bases. CDR3 DNA sequence: TGCAGCGTTGGCCTATGGGGATCGGACAGGGCAAGAGAAGCTTTCTTT. Its protein is CSVGLWGSDRAREAFF. The variable domain in full, with the rest retrieved from reference TRBV29-1 and TRBJ1-1, is SAVISQKPSRDICQRGTSLTIQCQVDSQVTMMFWYRQQPGQSLTLIATANQGSEATYESGFVIDKFPISRPNLTFSTLTVSNMSPEDSSIYLCSVGLWGSDRAREAFFGQGTRLTVV.

This clonotype was counted many times. The CDR3 region is CASSYSYRGTSGGPYEQYF. CDR3 in DNA: TGTGCCAGCAGTTACTCGTACCGCGGGACTAGCGGGGGGCCATACGAGCAGTACTTC. J is TRBJ2-7 and V is TRBV6-2 or TRBV6-3, with 15 nucleotides matching TRBD2. The germline gives CDR1 MNHEY, CDR2 SVGEGT. The V and J ends lost 0 bases and 4 bases, in that order; junction bases with no gene match: 10. The CDR3 has 19 residues.

This clonotype came up many times. The chain uses TRBV30 and TRBJ2-1; the D is unclear. Germline-derived CDR1 and CDR2 are GTSNPN and SVGIG (reference sequence). The CDR3 length is 11 residues. Trimming took 2 bases from V and 7 from J, leaving 6 bases between them. CDR3 nucleotide sequence: TGTGCCTGGAGTCGGAGTAATGAGCAGTTCTTC. Amino acids: CAWSRSNEQFF.

This clonotype has only a few counts. V and J are TRBV7-2 and TRBJ1-5, with D uncertain. In germline, CDR1 is SGHTA, CDR2 FQGNSA. This CDR3 is 15 amino acids long. Trimming stripped 1 base from V and 7 bases from J, with 14 bases between. CDR3 bases: TGTGCCAGCAGCTTAGTATCGGGCGGAGAACAGCCCCAGCATTTT. Translation gives CASSLVSGGEQPQHF.

There are a few counts of this clonotype. The gene calls are TRBV20-1 and TRBJ1-2; no definite D call. V lost 7 bases to trimming and J lost 0 bases, with 9 bases between them. Germline CDR1 is DFQATT and CDR2 is SNEGSKA (reference sequence). The CDR3 runs 12 residues. The CDR3 bases are TGCAGTGGATATAGCTCTAACTATGGCTACACCTTC. Protein product: CSGYSSNYGYTF.

Notes on this clonotype: At one boundary the junction diverges from the germline segment, which might be a read error. The gene calls are TRBV19 and TRBJ1-6; 8 nucleotides line up with TRBD1. The CDR3 runs to 16 residues. Germline V gene sequence: CDR1 LNHDA, CDR2 SQIVND (reference sequence). The CDR3 region has the DNA TGTGCCAGTAGTCTGACAGGGGTTAGCTATAATTCACCCCTCAACTTT. This codes for CASSLTGVSYNSPLNF.

This clonotype was observed at least ten times. This chain connects TRBV20-1 to TRBJ2-5; D remains unclear. Germline V gene sequence: CDR1 DFQATT, CDR2 SNEGSKA (reference sequence). This CDR3 contains 11 residues. Trimming took off 6 bases at V and 1 base at J, with 6 bases between the two ends. The chain's CDR3 is CSADIQETQYF. The CDR3 nucleotides are TGCAGTGCAGATATCCAAGAGACCCAGTACTTC.

This clonotype was seen a few times. This rearrangement joins TRBV27 to TRBJ2-7, with 8 bases matching TRBD1. The V segment lost 6 bases and the J segment 0 bases; nucleotides outside the gene matches: 7. Per the germline V gene, CDR1 is MNHEY and CDR2 is SMNVEV (reference sequence). The CDR3 loop spans 15 amino acids. Here the CDR3 reads CASSRGQVSSYEQYF. The CDR3 DNA is TGTGCCAGCAGCCGGGGACAGGTGAGCTCCTACGAGCAGTACTTC.

The chain has TRBV7-2 and TRBJ2-3; D possibly corresponds to TRBD1 (6 bases). CDR1 and CDR2 (germline): SGHTA, FQGNSA. V was cut by 8 bases and J by 2 bases, with 17 bases left in between. The CDR3 totals 15 residues. CDR3 in DNA: TGTGCCAGCCGTACTCCAGGGGTCGCCACAGATACGCAGTATTTT. This encodes CASRTPGVATDTQYF.

This clonotype has just a few counts. This sequence joins TRBV6-5 and TRBJ1-5; no clear D. The V end was cut by 2 bases, the J end by 4 bases, with 12 bases between. Per germline, CDR1 MNHEY and CDR2 SVGAGI. The CDR3 loop spans 15 amino acids. CDR3 nucleotides: TGTGCCAGCAGTTACGAATCAGGATTTAATCAGCCCCAGCATTTT. Translation gives CASSYESGFNQPQHF.

This clonotype was found a few times. The chain carries TRBV7-3 and TRBJ2-1, with 10 bases lining up with TRBD1. This CDR3 is 15 amino acids long. V lost 2 bases to trimming and J lost 7 bases; unmatched junction nucleotides: 5. CDR1 SGHTA and CDR2 FQGTGA come from the germline V gene. The CDR3 DNA reads as TGTGCCAGCAGCTTACCGGGACAGGGGTTTAATGAGCAGTTCTTC. It is translated as CASSLPGQGFNEQFF.

The chain is built from TRBV4-2 and TRBJ2-7; 7 bases map to TRBD1. This CDR3 region has 15 residues. V was pared by 4 bases and J by 4 bases, with 10 bases of the junction left unmatched. Germline assignment: CDR1 LGHNA and CDR2 YNFKEQ. CDR3 nucleotide sequence: TGTGCCAGCAGCCGAAATACAGGGGCAGCTTACGAGCAGTACGTC. As protein: CASSRNTGAAYEQYV.

V is TRBV30 and J is TRBJ2-7; D possibly corresponds to TRBD1 (5 bases). The ends were cut back, 2 bases at V and 3 bases at J, with 8 bases in the middle. Germline-derived CDR1 and CDR2 are GTSNPN and SVGIG (reference sequence). CDR3 length equals 12 residues. The CDR3 bases are TGTGCCTGGAGTCAGGGCCTCTACGAGCAGTACTTC. This translates into CAWSQGLYEQYF.

This clonotype was picked up many times. The chain carries TRBV29-1 and TRBJ2-3, with D perhaps matching TRBD1 or TRBD2 (5 bases each). CDR1 is SQVTM, CDR2 ANQGSEA, per germline. The CDR3 runs 14 residues. Trimming removed 1 base from V and 1 base from J, with 9 bases in between. CDR3: CSVEAVGGTDTQYF. CDR3 in DNA: TGCAGCGTTGAAGCGGTGGGGGGCACAGATACGCAGTATTTT.

This rearrangement joins TRBV25-1 to TRBJ1-4, with unresolved D. Per germline, CDR1 MGHDK and CDR2 SYGVNS. Between the trimmed V and J ends, which lost 4 bases and 7 bases, there was a span of 13 bases. This CDR3 region has 14 residues. The CDR3 spells CASSGQRLSEKLFF. DNA of the CDR3: TGTGCCAGCAGTGGCCAGAGGTTGAGTGAAAAACTGTTTTTT. The full variable domain, its missing parts supplied by reference TRBV25-1 and TRBJ1-4, is EADIYQTPRYLVIGTGKKITLECSQTMGHDKMYWYQQDPGMELHLIHYSYGVNSTEKGDLSSESTVSRIRTEHFPLTLESARPSHTSQYLCASSGQRLSEKLFFGSGTQLSVL.

In its sample, this clonotype was seen many times. The chain links TRBV6-5 to TRBJ2-2; D ambiguous. The CDR3 is 13 residues long. Trimming left V 0 bases short and J 4 bases short, with 3 bases between. CDR1 is MNHEY, CDR2 SVGAGI, per germline. The CDR3 nucleotides are TGTGCCAGCAGTTACTCTAGCACCGGGGAGCTGTTTTTT. Translating gives CASSYSSTGELFF.

The sample holds many counts of this clonotype. The chain couples TRBV7-3 to TRBJ2-3; TRBD1 is a possible D gene (5 bases). The CDR3 is 15 amino acids. The V end lost 1 base, the J end lost 1 base, and 9 bases lay between the germline ends. Germline-derived CDR1 and CDR2 are SGHTA and FQGTGA. This CDR3 is CASSLNGRGTDTQYF. Here the CDR3 DNA reads TGTGCCAGCAGCTTAAACGGCAGGGGCACAGATACGCAGTATTTT.

This clonotype was seen a handful of times. The chain links TRBV6-5 to TRBJ1-4; weak D call: TRBD1 (6 bases). CDR3 length equals 14 residues. V lost 2 bases to trimming and J lost 7 bases, with 11 bases between them. The germline V gene encodes CDR1 MNHEY and CDR2 SVGAGI. The CDR3 loop is CASSYRAGVEKLFF. The CDR3 nucleotides are TGTGCCAGCAGTTACAGGGCAGGGGTTGAAAAACTGTTTTTT.

This clonotype showed up many times. The rearrangement joins TRBV7-2 to TRBJ2-3; maybe TRBD1 (6 bases). This CDR3 has 14 amino acids. V gave up 2 bases and J gave up 4 bases, with 10 bases separating them. CDR1 SGHTA and CDR2 FQGNSA come from the germline V gene. The CDR3, as DNA: TGTGCCAGCAGCTTAAGACAGGCCTCAGATACGCAGTATTTT. Protein sequence: CASSLRQASDTQYF.